Listed below are T cell receptor beta chains from one sample, sequenced in a study of early T cells in non-severe SARS-CoV-2 infection. TCRdb analysed the 5' RACE reads with MiXCR anew, one entry per CDR3 protein. The sample has around 93,000 distinct CDR3 sequences; more than 10% are singletons. Here the sequenced sample was whole blood, taken at baseline. The source is an adult who was a healthcare worker with PCR-confirmed SARS-CoV-2 infection or an uninfected control (not recorded which). Each CDR3 is given with its conserved first and last residue. D genes are given only for firm matches. Rows give clone size only sometimes, using once, few, many, or a class for an expanded clone.

V gene,J gene,D gene,clone size,CDR3 DNA,CDR3 protein
TRBV10-2,TRBJ2-5,TRBD2,NA,TGCGCCAGCAGTGAGCCGGGACTAGCGGCGTACTTC,CASSEPGLAAYF
TRBV11-2,TRBJ2-2,NA,few,TGTGCCAGCAGCTTAGGGGCGAGACTGACGAACACCGGGGAGCTGTTTTTT,CASSLGARLTNTGELFF
TRBV15,TRBJ2-7,TRBD2,few,TGTGCCACCAGCAGAGGTAGCGGGATAGACGAGCAGTACTTC,CATSRGSGIDEQYF
TRBV13,TRBJ1-4,NA,many,TGTGCCAGCAGCTTATTGGGAGACATTAATGAAAAACTGTTTTTT,CASSLLGDINEKLFF
TRBV6-6,TRBJ1-4,TRBD1,NA,TGTGCCAGCAATCGACAGGGGGCAAGGGAAAAACTGTTTTTT,CASNRQGAREKLFF
TRBV30,TRBJ2-3,TRBD2,NA,TGTGCCTGGAGTGTAACAGGACTAGCGGGAGAAGATACGCAGTATTTT,CAWSVTGLAGEDTQYF
TRBV5-5,TRBJ2-7,NA,NA,TGTGCCAGCAGCTTGCTCCGTGGGAACTCCTACGAGCAGTACTTC,CASSLLRGNSYEQYF
TRBV7-3,TRBJ1-2,NA,many,TGTGCCAGCAGCTTAACGTCCCAGGGGACCTATGGCTACACCTTC,CASSLTSQGTYGYTF
TRBV10-2,TRBJ2-7,TRBD1,NA,TGCGCCAGCACGGGACAGACCTACGAGCAGTACTTC,CASTGQTYEQYF
TRBV19,TRBJ1-5,NA,few,TGTGCCAGCGGGACTCCGGGGAATCAGCCCCAGCATTTT,CASGTPGNQPQHF
TRBV29-1,TRBJ1-2,NA,NA,TGCAGCGTGTTGGACCGTCCAGGCTACACCTTC,CSVLDRPGYTF
TRBV29-1,TRBJ2-7,TRBD1,many,TGCAGCGCCCAGGGGGACGAGCAGTACTTC,CSAQGDEQYF
TRBV6-6,TRBJ1-1,NA,few,TGTGCCAGCACCTTGGGGGATATCTCTGAAGCTTTCTTT,CASTLGDISEAFF
TRBV12-3/TRBV12-4,TRBJ1-5,NA,NA,TGTGCCAGCAGTTTCGGGGGACCGAGAGGTCAGCCCCAGCATTTT,CASSFGGPRGQPQHF
TRBV18,TRBJ2-1,NA,few,TGTGCCAGCTCACCACCCAAAGGCAGGGGCAGGGACAATGAGCAGTTCTTC,CASSPPKGRGRDNEQFF
TRBV10-3,TRBJ2-1,NA,NA,TGTGCCATTAAATCCCAGGGAGGCCACAATGAGCAGTTCTTC,CAIKSQGGHNEQFF
TRBV5-1,TRBJ2-3,NA,few,TGCGCCAGCAGCCCTACAAAAAGCACAGATACGCAGTATTTT,CASSPTKSTDTQYF
TRBV11-2,TRBJ2-1,NA,NA,TGTGCCAGCAGCTTATCTAGCCGGCAGTTCTTC,CASSLSSRQFF
TRBV7-6,TRBJ2-2,TRBD2,few,TGTGCCAGCAGCTTAATACCTAGCGGGAGTACAACCGGGGAGCTGTTTTTT,CASSLIPSGSTTGELFF
TRBV11-2,TRBJ2-7,TRBD1,many,TGTGCCAGCAGCCTAAAGACAGGGGGCAGTAACGAGCAGTACTTC,CASSLKTGGSNEQYF
TRBV28,TRBJ1-2,NA,NA,TGTGCCAGCAGTTTGGACAGAGACTATGGCTACACCTTC,CASSLDRDYGYTF
TRBV7-2,TRBJ2-1,TRBD2,NA,TGTGCCAGCAGCTCCCCGGGACTATCAGAGCAGTTCTTC,CASSSPGLSEQFF
TRBV27,TRBJ2-3,NA,NA,TGTGCCAGCAGATCTTGGGCAGATACGCAGTATTTT,CASRSWADTQYF
TRBV7-9,TRBJ2-7,NA,few,TGTGCCAGCAGTCGATACCCTCCGTCCCGGCTTTACTCCTACGAGCAGTACTTC,CASSRYPPSRLYSYEQYF
TRBV30,TRBJ1-1,TRBD1,NA,TGTGCCTGGGGCCGGGACAGGGGCCCCCTTTTT,CAWGRDRGPLF
TRBV20-1,TRBJ2-7,TRBD2,few,TGCAGTGCTAGTCCTCTAGCGGGAGTCTACGAGCAGTACTTC,CSASPLAGVYEQYF
TRBV27,TRBJ2-1,TRBD2,few,TGTGCCAGCAGATCAGGACTAGCGGGAGTTCGATACAATGAGCAGTTCTTC,CASRSGLAGVRYNEQFF
TRBV13,TRBJ2-2,TRBD2,many,TGTGCCAGCAGCTTTTTAGGTGCGGGAGTTAGGGACGGGGAGCTGTTTTTT,CASSFLGAGVRDGELFF
TRBV7-8,TRBJ2-2,TRBD2,many,TGTGCCAGCAGCTTAGACCGGCTAGCGGGAGACACCGGGGAGCTGTTTTTT,CASSLDRLAGDTGELFF
TRBV24-1,TRBJ2-6,NA,NA,TGTGCCACCAGTGGTCTCACCGGGACGGACTACTCTGGGGCCAACGTCCTGACTTTC,CATSGLTGTDYSGANVLTF
TRBV7-6,TRBJ1-1,NA,many,TGTGCCAGCAGCCGCGCCTTACAGGGTATAGCTTTCTTT,CASSRALQGIAFF
TRBV20-1,TRBJ1-1,NA,few,TGCAGTGCTTCAGACAGGAACACTGAAGCTTTCTTT,CSASDRNTEAFF
TRBV7-6,TRBJ1-1,NA,NA,TGTGCCAGCAGCTTAGTGCCGGGCATGAACACTGAAGCTTTCTTT,CASSLVPGMNTEAFF
TRBV2,TRBJ2-1,TRBD2,NA,TGTGCCAGCAGGGGACTAGCGGGACTCTACAATGAGCAGTTCTTC,CASRGLAGLYNEQFF
TRBV3-1,TRBJ1-2,TRBD1,many,TGTGCCAGCAGCCCCAGGACAGGTGGACCATGGGGCTACACCTTC,CASSPRTGGPWGYTF
TRBV7-8,TRBJ2-7,NA,NA,TGTGCCAGCAGCTTAAAGGGGGACGGTGGGCAGTACTTC,CASSLKGDGGQYF
TRBV5-1,TRBJ2-1,TRBD2,many,TGCGCCAGCAGCACCGGGACTAGCGTCCTCCAGTGGGAGCAGTTCTTC,CASSTGTSVLQWEQFF
TRBV5-1,TRBJ1-5,NA,NA,TGCGCCAGCAGCTTGGAAGGAGGGGATCAGCCCCAGCATTTT,CASSLEGGDQPQHF
TRBV3-1,TRBJ2-7,TRBD2,many,TGTGCCAGCAGGGCTCTGAGCGGGGGGAGCTCCTACGAGCAGTACTTC,CASRALSGGSSYEQYF
TRBV7-2,TRBJ1-2,NA,NA,TGTGCCAGCAGCGCCCGCAAGGGCTATTATGGCTACACCTTC,CASSARKGYYGYTF
TRBV2,TRBJ2-2,NA,few,TGTGCCAGCAGGGTCACCGGGGAGCTGTTTTTT,CASRVTGELFF
TRBV10-3,TRBJ2-7,NA,NA,TGTGCCATCAGTGAGTCGAGCGGAAGCTCCTACGAGCAGTACTTC,CAISESSGSSYEQYF